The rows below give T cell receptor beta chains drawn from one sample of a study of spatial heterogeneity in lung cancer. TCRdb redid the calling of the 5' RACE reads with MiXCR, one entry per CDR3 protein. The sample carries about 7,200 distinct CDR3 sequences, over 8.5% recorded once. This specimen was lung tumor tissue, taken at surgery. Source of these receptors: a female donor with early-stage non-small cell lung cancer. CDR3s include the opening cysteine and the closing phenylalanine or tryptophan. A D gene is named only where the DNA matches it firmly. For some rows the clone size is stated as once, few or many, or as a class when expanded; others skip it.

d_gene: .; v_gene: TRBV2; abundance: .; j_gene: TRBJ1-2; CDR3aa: CASSLGIYGYTF; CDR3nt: TGTGCCAGCAGTCTAGGGATCTATGGCTACACCTTC
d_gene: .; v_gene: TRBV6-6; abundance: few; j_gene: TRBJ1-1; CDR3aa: CASSGALRSSNTEAFF; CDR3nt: TGTGCCAGCAGTGGCGCCCTCCGGAGCAGCAACACTGAAGCTTTCTTT
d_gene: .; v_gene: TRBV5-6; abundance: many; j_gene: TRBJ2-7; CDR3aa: CASSLGDPNYEQYF; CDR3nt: TGTGCCAGCAGCTTGGGGGATCCCAACTACGAGCAGTACTTC
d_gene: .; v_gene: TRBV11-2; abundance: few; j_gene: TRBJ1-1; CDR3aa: CASSSGWGTEAFF; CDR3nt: TGTGCCAGCAGCTCTGGGTGGGGGACTGAAGCTTTCTTT
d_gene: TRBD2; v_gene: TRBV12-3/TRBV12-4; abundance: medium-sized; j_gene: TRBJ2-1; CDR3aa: CASSPRTSGGAGNEQFF; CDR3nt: TGTGCCAGCAGTCCCCGGACTAGCGGGGGGGCCGGGAATGAGCAGTTCTTC
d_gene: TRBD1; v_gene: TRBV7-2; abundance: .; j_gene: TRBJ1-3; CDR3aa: CASSSTLSEQGANGNTIYF; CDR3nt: TGTGCCAGCAGCTCTACTCTGAGTGAACAGGGGGCGAATGGAAACACCATATATTTT
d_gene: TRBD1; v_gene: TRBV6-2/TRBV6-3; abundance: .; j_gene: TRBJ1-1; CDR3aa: CASSYLQGNTEVFF; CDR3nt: TGTGCCAGCAGTTATCTACAGGGGAACACTGAAGTTTTCTTT
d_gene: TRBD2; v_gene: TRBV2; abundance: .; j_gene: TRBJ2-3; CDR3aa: CASTGTSGGSRTDTQYF; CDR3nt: TGTGCCAGCACCGGGACTAGCGGGGGCTCTCGCACAGATACGCAGTATTTT
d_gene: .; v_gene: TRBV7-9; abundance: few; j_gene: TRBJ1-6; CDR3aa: CASSPTAQGNSPLHF; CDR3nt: TGTGCCAGCAGCCCCACGGCTCAGGGTAATTCACCCCTCCACTTT
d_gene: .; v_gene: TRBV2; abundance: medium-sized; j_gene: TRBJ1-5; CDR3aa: CASRGEFGQPQHF; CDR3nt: TGTGCCAGCAGGGGGGAGTTCGGTCAGCCCCAGCATTTT
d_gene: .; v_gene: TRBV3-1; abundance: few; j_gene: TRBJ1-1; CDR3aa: CASSQAWDTNTEAFF; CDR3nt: TGTGCCAGCAGCCAAGCCTGGGACACGAACACTGAAGCTTTCTTT
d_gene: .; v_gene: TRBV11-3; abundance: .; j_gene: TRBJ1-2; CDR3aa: CASSLDPTTGNYGYTF; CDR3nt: TGTGCCAGCAGCTTAGACCCCACCACAGGGAATTATGGCTACACCTTC
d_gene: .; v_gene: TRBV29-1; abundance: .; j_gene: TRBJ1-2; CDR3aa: CSVQGSLNSNYGYTF; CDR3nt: TGCAGCGTACAGGGCTCTCTTAACTCAAACTATGGCTACACCTTC
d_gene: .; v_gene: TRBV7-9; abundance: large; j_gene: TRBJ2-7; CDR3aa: CASCSDSRSRLTYEQYF; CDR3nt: TGTGCCAGCTGCTCAGACTCCAGAAGTCGGCTTACCTACGAGCAGTACTTC
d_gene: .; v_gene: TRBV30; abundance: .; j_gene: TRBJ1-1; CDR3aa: CAWSQGFTEAFF; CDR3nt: TGTGCCTGGTCCCAGGGGTTCACTGAAGCTTTCTTT
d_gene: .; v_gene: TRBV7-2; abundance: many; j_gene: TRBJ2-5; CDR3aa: CASSLELTLETQYF; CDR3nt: TGTGCCAGCAGCTTAGAACTTACCTTAGAGACCCAGTACTTC
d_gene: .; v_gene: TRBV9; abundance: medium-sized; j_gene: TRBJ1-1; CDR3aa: CASSVAGRFNAEAFF; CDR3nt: TGTGCCAGCAGCGTAGCAGGCAGGTTCAACGCTGAAGCTTTCTTT
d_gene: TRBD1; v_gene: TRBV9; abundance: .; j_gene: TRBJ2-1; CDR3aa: CASSEGRDSPYNEQFF; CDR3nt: TGTGCCAGCAGCGAGGGACGGGACAGCCCCTACAATGAGCAGTTCTTC
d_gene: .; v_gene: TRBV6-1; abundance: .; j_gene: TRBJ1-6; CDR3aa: CAGTLGYNSPLHF; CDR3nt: TGTGCCGGCACCCTCGGGTATAATTCACCCCTCCACTTT
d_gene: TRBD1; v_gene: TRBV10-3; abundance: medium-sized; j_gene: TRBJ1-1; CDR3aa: CAIRGTGANTEAFF; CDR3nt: TGTGCCATCAGGGGGACAGGGGCGAACACTGAAGCTTTCTTT
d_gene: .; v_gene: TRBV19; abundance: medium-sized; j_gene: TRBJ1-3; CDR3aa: CASSIGNPPGNTIYF; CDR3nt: TGTGCCAGTAGTATCGGAAATCCCCCTGGAAACACCATATATTTT
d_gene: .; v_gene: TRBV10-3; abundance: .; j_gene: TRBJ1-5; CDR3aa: CAISESIQSYQPQHF; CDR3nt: TGTGCCATCAGTGAGTCGATCCAGTCTTATCAGCCCCAGCATTTT
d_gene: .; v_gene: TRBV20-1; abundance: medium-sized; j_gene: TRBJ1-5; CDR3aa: CSARETHFNQPQHF; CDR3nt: TGCAGTGCTAGAGAAACACATTTCAATCAGCCCCAGCATTTT
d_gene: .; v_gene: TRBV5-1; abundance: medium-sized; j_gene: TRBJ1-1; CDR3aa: CASSLEGGKAFF; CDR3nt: TGCGCCAGCAGCTTGGAAGGTGGGAAAGCTTTCTTT
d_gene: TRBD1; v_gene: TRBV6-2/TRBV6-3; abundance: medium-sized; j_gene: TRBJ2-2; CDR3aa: CASARTGFPGELFF; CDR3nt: TGTGCCAGCGCGCGGACAGGGTTTCCCGGGGAGCTGTTTTTT
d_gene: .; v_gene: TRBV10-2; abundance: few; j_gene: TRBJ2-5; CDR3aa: CASSEIGETQYF; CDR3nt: TGCGCCAGCAGTGAAATTGGGGAGACCCAGTACTTC
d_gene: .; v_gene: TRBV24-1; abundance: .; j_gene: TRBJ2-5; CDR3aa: CATASQQVQETQYF; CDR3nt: TGTGCCACCGCGAGTCAACAGGTCCAAGAGACCCAGTACTTC
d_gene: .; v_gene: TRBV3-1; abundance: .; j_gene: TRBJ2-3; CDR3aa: CASSQQGPTDTQYF; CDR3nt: TGTGCCAGCAGCCAGCAGGGACCCACAGATACGCAGTATTTT
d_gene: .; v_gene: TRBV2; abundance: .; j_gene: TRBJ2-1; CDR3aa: CASTGSSSYNEQFF; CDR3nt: TGTGCCAGCACCGGCAGCAGCTCCTACAATGAGCAGTTCTTC
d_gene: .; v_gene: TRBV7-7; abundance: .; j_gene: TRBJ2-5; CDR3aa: CASSPTGGRQETQYF; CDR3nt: TGTGCTAGCAGCCCCACAGGAGGACGCCAAGAGACCCAGTACTTC